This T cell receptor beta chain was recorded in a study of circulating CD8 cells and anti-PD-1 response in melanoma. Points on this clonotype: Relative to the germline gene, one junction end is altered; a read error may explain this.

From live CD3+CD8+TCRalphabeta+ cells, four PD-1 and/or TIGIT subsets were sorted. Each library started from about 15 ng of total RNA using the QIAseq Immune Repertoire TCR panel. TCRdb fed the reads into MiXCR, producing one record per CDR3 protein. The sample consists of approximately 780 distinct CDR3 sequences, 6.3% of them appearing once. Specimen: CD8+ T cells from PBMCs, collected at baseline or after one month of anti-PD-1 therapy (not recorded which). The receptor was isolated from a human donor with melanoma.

CDR3 protein: CASSLSPRTGTQYF. CDR3 coding DNA: TGTGCCAGCAGTCTTAGCCCCCGTACAGGTACGCAGTATTTT. V is TRBV27 and J is TRBJ2-3; weak D call: TRBD1 (5 bases). Per the germline V gene, CDR1 is MNHEY and CDR2 is SMNVEV (reference sequence). CDR3 length: 14 amino acids.